Presented here are 10 T cell receptor beta chains from one specimen sequenced in a study of T cell changes during pregnancy in multiple sclerosis (dated by TCRdb to about 2019). The library was generated by the immunoSEQ multiplex PCR assay. Drawn from immuneACCESS, this table holds only the in-frame rearrangements with V and J called that TCRdb kept. Clones are partly lost; checked studies trace under half to an unresolved V gene and leave the rest unexplained. In all, the sample holds about 36,000 clones, and 90% to 95% of those were seen once. 0.4% to 0.6% of the sample is held by the ten biggest clonotypes. This sample comprised CD4+ T cells from peripheral blood mononuclear cells, obtained in the second trimester of pregnancy. The receptors were sampled from a female donor in good health, enrolled as a control in a pregnancy study.

The rearrangement joins TRBV5-1 to TRBJ2-1, with D possibly matching TRBD2 (5 bases). Trimming cost V 4 bases and J 2 bases, with 10 bases left between them. Per the germline V gene, CDR1 is SGHRS and CDR2 is YFSETQ. CDR3 size: 14 residues. As DNA, the CDR3 is TGCGCCAGCAGCCCGGACTGGGCCTACAATGAGCAGTTCTTC. Its translation is CASSPDWAYNEQFF.

The rearrangement links TRBV18 to TRBJ1-3, with 8 bases identical to TRBD1. The CDR3 sequence is 18 residues long. Germline V gives CDR1 KGHSH, CDR2 LQKENI. The V gene end was trimmed by 2 bases and the J gene end by 3 bases; junction bases not matched to a gene: 12. As DNA, the CDR3 is TGTGCCAGCTCACCAATACCCATACGGACAGGGAGTGGAAACACCATATATTTT. Encoded protein: CASSPIPIRTGSGNTIYF.

The chain uses TRBV5-1 and TRBJ2-1; 15 positions match TRBD2. V was pared by 4 bases and J by 9 bases, with 14 bases of the junction left unmatched. Germline CDR1 reads SGHRS; CDR2 reads YFSETQ. The CDR3 extends over 18 amino acids. The CDR3 sequence: CASSRGLAGGPLSSEQFF. CDR3 sequence (DNA): TGCGCCAGCAGCCGCGGACTAGCGGGGGGGCCATTATCGTCTGAGCAGTTCTTC.

V is TRBV19 and J is TRBJ1-5; D might be TRBD1 (5 bases). Trimming pared 1 base from V and 6 bases from J, leaving 16 bases between. The germline CDR1 and CDR2 sequences are LNHDA and SQIVND (reference sequence). CDR3 length: 16 amino acids. The CDR3 sequence is CASSIGRGSNSQPQHF. The CDR3 DNA reads as TGTGCCAGTAGTATAGGTCGGGGGTCCAATAGTCAGCCCCAGCATTTT.

The chain employs TRBV29-1 and TRBJ2-1; 9 bases agree with TRBD2. CDR1 is SQVTM, CDR2 ANQGSEA, per germline. The J segment lost 1 base and the V segment lost 4 bases, leaving 8 bases of the junction unmatched. The CDR3 consists of 16 residues. The CDR3 region has the DNA TGCAGCGTTGGGGGGGGACTAGCTGAATCCTACAATGAGCAGTTCTTC. This translates into CSVGGGLAESYNEQFF.

The V gene is TRBV6-5, the J gene TRBJ1-2, with D tentatively TRBD1 (5 bases). CDR1 is MNHEY, CDR2 SVGAGI, per germline. The CDR3 extends over 14 amino acids. Trimming took off 5 bases at V and 5 bases at J, with 15 bases between the two ends. CDR3 residues: CASSPSGTEYGYTF. The CDR3 DNA follows: TGTGCCAGCAGTCCCTCCGGGACTGAGTATGGCTACACCTTC.

In DNA, the CDR3 is TGTGCCAGCAGCGTAGGAGCGGGGGGGGCCTACGAGCAGTACTTC. Amino acids: CASSVGAGGAYEQYF. The chain links TRBV9 to TRBJ2-7; TRBD2 matches at 10 bases. The ends lost 0 bases at V and 2 bases at J; junction bases unmatched: 2. The germline gives CDR1 SGDLS, CDR2 YYNGEE. This CDR3 spans 15 amino acids. Full variable domain (remainder filled in from reference TRBV9 and TRBJ2-7): DSGVTQTPKHLITATGQRVTLRCSPRSGDLSVYWYQQSLDQGLQFLIQYYNGEERAKGNILERFSAQQFPDLHSELNLSSLELGDSALYFCASSVGAGGAYEQYFGPGTRLTVT.

V usage is TRBV5-6 and J usage is TRBJ1-1; D possibly corresponds to TRBD1 (6 bases). Germline V gene data show CDR1 as SGHDT and CDR2 as YYEEEE. The length of the CDR3 is 13 residues. V was pared by 2 bases and J by 11 bases, with 16 bases between. The CDR3 coding sequence is TGTGCCAGCAGCTTTTTACAGGGAGGGATGGCTTTCTTT. Amino acids: CASSFLQGGMAFF.

The V gene is TRBV14, the J gene TRBJ2-3, with D tentatively TRBD1 (6 bases). This CDR3 contains 17 residues. The germline gives CDR1 SGHDN, CDR2 FVKESK. Trimming took off 0 bases at V and 0 bases at J, with 13 bases between the two ends. This chain's CDR3 is CASSQELGHFSTDTQYF. The CDR3 coding sequence is TGTGCCAGCAGCCAAGAACTGGGACACTTTAGCACAGATACGCAGTATTTT.

V and J are TRBV5-1 and TRBJ2-7, with TRBD2 as a possible D gene (6 bases). The length of the CDR3 is 15 residues. CDR1 and CDR2 (germline): SGHRS, YFSETQ. V dropped 4 bases and J dropped 2 bases, with 16 bases sitting between them. The CDR3 nucleotides read TGCGCCAGCAGCCTGCTAGGAGGGGCCACCTACGAGCAGTACTTC. It specifies CASSLLGGATYEQYF.